This section outlines one T cell receptor beta chain sequence together with its context. Its antigen is unknown. Sequenced by immunoSEQ multiplex PCR; TCRdb stores in-frame clones only, minus some. The table lists approximately 160,000 clones, around 91% of them singletons, with approximately 5.3% in the top ten. The data were taken from a study of T cell responses to AZD1222 COVID-19 vaccine. The wider study: Second-dose groups at about 4 or about 12 weeks were pooled. The study, taken as a whole, reports: Reportedly, nearly half of unique spike TCRs recognized epitopes outside B.1.351/B.1.1.7 mutations. Donors were largely white British and mainly female; clonal diversity was possibly underestimated.

The source is an adult in good health. The starting material was peripheral blood, obtained on day 0 of AZD1222 vaccination.

Written as DNA, the CDR3 is TGTGCCAGCAGCCAAGACAGGGTAGCCTCCTACGGCTACACCTTC. It specifies CASSQDRVASYGYTF. The J gene is TRBJ1-2, the V gene TRBV4-2, with D possibly TRBD1 on 5 matching bases. This CDR3 region has 15 residues. V lost 0 bases, J lost 8 bases, and 16 bases lay in between. Germline V gene sequence: CDR1 LGHNA, CDR2 YNFKEQ.